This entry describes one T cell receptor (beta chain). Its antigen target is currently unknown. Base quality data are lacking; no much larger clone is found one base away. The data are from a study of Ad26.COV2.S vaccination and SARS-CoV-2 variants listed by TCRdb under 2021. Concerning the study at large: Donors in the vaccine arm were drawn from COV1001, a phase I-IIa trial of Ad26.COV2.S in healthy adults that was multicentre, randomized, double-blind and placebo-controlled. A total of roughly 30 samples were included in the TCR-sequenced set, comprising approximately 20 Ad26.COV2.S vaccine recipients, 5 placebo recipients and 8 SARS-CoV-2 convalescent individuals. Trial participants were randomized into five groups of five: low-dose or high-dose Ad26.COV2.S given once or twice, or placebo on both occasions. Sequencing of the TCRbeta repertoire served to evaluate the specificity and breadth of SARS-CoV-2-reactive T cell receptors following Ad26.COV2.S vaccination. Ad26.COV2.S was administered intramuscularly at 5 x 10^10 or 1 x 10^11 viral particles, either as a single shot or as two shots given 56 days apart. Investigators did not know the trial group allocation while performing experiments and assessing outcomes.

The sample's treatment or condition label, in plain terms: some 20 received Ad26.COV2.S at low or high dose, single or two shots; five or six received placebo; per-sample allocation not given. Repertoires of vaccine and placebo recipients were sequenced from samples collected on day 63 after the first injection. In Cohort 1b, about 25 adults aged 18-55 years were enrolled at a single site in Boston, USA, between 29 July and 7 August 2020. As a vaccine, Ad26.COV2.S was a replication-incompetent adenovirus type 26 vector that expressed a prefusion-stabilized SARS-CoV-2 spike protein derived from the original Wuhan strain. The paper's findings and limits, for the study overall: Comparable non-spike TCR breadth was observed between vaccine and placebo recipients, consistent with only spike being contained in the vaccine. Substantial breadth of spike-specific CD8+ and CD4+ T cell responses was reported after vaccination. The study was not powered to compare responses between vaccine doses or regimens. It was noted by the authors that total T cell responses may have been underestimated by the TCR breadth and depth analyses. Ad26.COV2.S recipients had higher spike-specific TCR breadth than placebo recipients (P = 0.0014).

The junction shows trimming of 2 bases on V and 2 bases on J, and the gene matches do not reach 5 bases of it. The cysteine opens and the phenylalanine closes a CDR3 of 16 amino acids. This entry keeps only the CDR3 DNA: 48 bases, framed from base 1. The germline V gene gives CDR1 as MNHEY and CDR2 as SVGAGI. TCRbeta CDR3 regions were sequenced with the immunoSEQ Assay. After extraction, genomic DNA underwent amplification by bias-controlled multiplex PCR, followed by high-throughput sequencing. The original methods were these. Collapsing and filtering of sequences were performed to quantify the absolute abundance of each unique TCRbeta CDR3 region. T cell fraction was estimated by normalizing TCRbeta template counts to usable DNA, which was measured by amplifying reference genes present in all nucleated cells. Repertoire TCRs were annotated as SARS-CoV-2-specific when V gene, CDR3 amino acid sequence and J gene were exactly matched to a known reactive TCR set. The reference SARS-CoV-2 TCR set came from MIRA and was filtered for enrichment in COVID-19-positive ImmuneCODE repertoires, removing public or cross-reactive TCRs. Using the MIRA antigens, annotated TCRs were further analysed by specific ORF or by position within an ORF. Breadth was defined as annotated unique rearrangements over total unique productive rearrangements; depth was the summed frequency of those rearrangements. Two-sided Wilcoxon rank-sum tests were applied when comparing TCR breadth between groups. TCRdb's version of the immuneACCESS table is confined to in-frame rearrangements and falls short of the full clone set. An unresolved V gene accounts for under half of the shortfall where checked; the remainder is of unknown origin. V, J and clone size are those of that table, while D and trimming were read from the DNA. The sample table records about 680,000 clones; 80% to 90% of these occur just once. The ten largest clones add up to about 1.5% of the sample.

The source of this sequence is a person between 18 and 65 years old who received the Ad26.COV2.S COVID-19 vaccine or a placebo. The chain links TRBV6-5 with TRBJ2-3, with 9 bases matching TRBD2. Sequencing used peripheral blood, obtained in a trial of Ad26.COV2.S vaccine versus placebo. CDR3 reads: CASSYIAGAPTDTQYF. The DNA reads TGTGCCAGCAGTTACATAGCGGGGGCCCCCACAGATACGCAGTATTTT.